Below are 14 T cell receptor beta chains sequenced from a single sample in a study of shared clonotypes between healthy human individuals. Sequenced by immunoSEQ multiplex PCR; TCRdb stores in-frame clones only, minus some. The table shows 850,000 to 1,200,000 clones, with more than 60% occurring only once. The sample taken for sequencing was memory CD4+ T cells sorted from blood. Indicated subset: CD45RA-negative fraction. The receptors were sampled from a man aged 18 to 35 in good health.

The chain carries TRBV5-1 and TRBJ2-3; 9 bases are shared with TRBD2. The V and J ends lost 2 bases and 7 bases, in that order; junction bases with no gene match: 8. Germline V lookup: CDR1 SGHRS, CDR2 YFSETQ. The CDR3 is 15 amino acids. The CDR3 DNA reads TGCGCCAGCAGCTTTAATAGCGGGAGCGGGAATACGCAGTATTTT. Translating it yields CASSFNSGSGNTQYF.

This clone was recorded a few times. The rearrangement links TRBV19 to TRBJ2-7, with 9 nucleotides matching TRBD1. Losses at the gene ends were 3 bases for V and 9 bases for J; bases not matched to a gene: 6. CDR1 and CDR2 (germline): LNHDA, SQIVND (reference sequence). This CDR3 is 13 amino acids long. Written as DNA, the CDR3 is TGTGCCAGTAGTATGGGACAGGGCATGTCGCAGTACTTC. Encoded protein: CASSMGQGMSQYF.

This clone has just a few counts. This chain connects TRBV18 to TRBJ1-5; TRBD1 agrees at 7 bases. The CDR3 sequence is 13 residues long. V lost 3 bases to trimming and J lost 5 bases; unmatched junction nucleotides: 1. CDR1 KGHSH and CDR2 LQKENI come from the germline V gene. The CDR3: CASSPDRDQPQHF. As DNA, the CDR3 is TGTGCCAGCTCACCCGACAGGGATCAGCCCCAGCATTTT.

The chain employs TRBV11-2 and TRBJ2-1, with TRBD1 matching over 7 bases. The germline V gene has CDR1 SGHAT and CDR2 FQNNGV. CDR3 length: 14 amino acids. V shed 5 bases, J shed 8 bases, and the junction held 9 bases outside the gene matches. The CDR3 coding sequence is TGTGCCAGCAGCCCGGGACAGATCGTTGATGAGCAGTTCTTC. Translating it yields CASSPGQIVDEQFF.

The chain carries TRBV6-1 and TRBJ2-1; the D is unclear. This CDR3 comprises 20 residues. CDR1 and CDR2 from the germline V gene are MNHNS and SASEGT. The V gene lost 4 bases and the J gene lost 5 bases, with 30 bases spanning the gap. In DNA form, the CDR3 reads TGTGCCAGCAGTGCCCCGTACGGTGCGAAGACGACGTTTACCGACAATGAGCAGTTCTTC. Residues: CASSAPYGAKTTFTDNEQFF.

The chain employs TRBV6-1 and TRBJ1-4, with D uncertain. The V gene's germline CDR1 is MNHNS and CDR2 SASEGT. This CDR3 is 12 amino acids long. Trimming took 1 base from V and 15 from J, leaving 12 bases between them. Here the CDR3 DNA reads TGTGCCAGCAGTGAAGGTAGCAGAAAGGTGTTTTTT. It translates to CASSEGSRKVFF.

The rearrangement links TRBV10-1 to TRBJ2-1; D unresolved. The CDR3 sequence is 14 residues long. Trimming pared 2 bases from V and 7 bases from J, leaving 12 bases between. CDR1 is WNHNN and CDR2 is SYGVQD in the germline V gene (reference sequence). The DNA for the CDR3 is TGCGCCAGCAGTGAGGGTGGGGTTCTGAATGAGCAGTTCTTC. As protein: CASSEGGVLNEQFF.

CDR3: CASSLGLSGRGYTF. CDR3 coding DNA: TGTGCCAGCAGCTTAGGCCTAAGTGGGCGAGGCTACACCTTC. The chain links TRBV7-2 to TRBJ1-2; D unresolved. The CDR3 totals 14 residues. The V gene's germline CDR1 is SGHTA and CDR2 FQGNSA. The V and J ends lost 1 base and 8 bases respectively, with 14 bases between them.

This clone was recorded only once. The chain combines TRBV19 with TRBJ1-5, with 8 bases that match TRBD1. Germline V gene sequence: CDR1 LNHDA, CDR2 SQIVND (reference sequence). The CDR3 consists of 14 residues. J lost 4 bases, V lost 5 bases, and 4 bases had no gene match. The CDR3 sequence: CASSQGAPNQPQHF. For the CDR3, the DNA is TGTGCCAGTAGTCAGGGGGCGCCGAATCAGCCCCAGCATTTT.

J is TRBJ2-1 and V is TRBV6-5, with 12 bases that match TRBD2. The V gene end was trimmed by 8 bases and the J gene end by 9 bases; junction bases not matched to a gene: 8. Germline V gene sequence: CDR1 MNHEY, CDR2 SVGAGI. The CDR3 spans 14 residues. CDR3 region: CASLTSGRPGEQFF. CDR3 bases: TGTGCCAGCCTAACTAGCGGGAGGCCGGGTGAGCAGTTCTTC.

DNA for the CDR3: TGTGCCAGCACAGGGCCTGGAAACACCATATATTTT. This translates into CASTGPGNTIYF. The chain uses TRBV19 and TRBJ1-3; D might be TRBD1 (6 bases). The V gene's germline CDR1 is LNHDA and CDR2 SQIVND (reference sequence). The V and J ends lost 9 bases and 2 bases respectively, with 8 bases between them. The CDR3 totals 12 residues. Full variable domain (missing parts from reference TRBV19 and TRBJ1-3): DGGITQSPKYLFRKEGQNVTLSCEQNLNHDAMYWYRQDPGQGLRLIYYSQIVNDFQKGDIAEGYSVSREKKESFPLTVTSAQKNPTAFYLCASTGPGNTIYFGEGSWLTVV.

This chain connects TRBV11-2 to TRBJ1-4; possible D gene TRBD1, 5 bases. V lost 2 bases, J lost 7 bases, and 11 bases lay in between. This CDR3 comprises 14 residues. Germline V gene data show CDR1 as SGHAT and CDR2 as FQNNGV. The CDR3 sequence: CASSLRGGREKLFF. CDR3 nucleotides: TGTGCCAGCAGCTTACGGGGCGGGCGTGAAAAACTGTTTTTT.

This chain uses TRBV5-1 with TRBJ2-7; D possibly corresponds to TRBD2 (5 bases). CDR1 and CDR2 from the germline V gene are SGHRS and YFSETQ. With 4 bases removed from V and 3 bases from J, the gap between germline ends came to 11 bases. This CDR3 is built from 13 residues. Here the CDR3 reads CASSPAGYYEQYF. The CDR3 coding sequence is TGCGCCAGCAGCCCGGCGGGTTACTACGAGCAGTACTTC.

This chain uses TRBV19 with TRBJ2-3, with D perhaps TRBD1 (6 bases). V was clipped by 3 bases and J by 2 bases, with 9 bases between them. Germline V gene lookup returns CDR1 LNHDA and CDR2 SQIVND (reference sequence). The CDR3 sequence is 14 residues long. The CDR3 coding sequence is TGTGCCAGTAGTATGGGACAATCCACAGATACGCAGTATTTT. Its protein product is CASSMGQSTDTQYF.